Reported below is one T cell receptor beta chain. As yet, its antigen is unknown. The record originates from a study of tissue T cells after allogeneic stem cell transplantation. About the research overall: Several unmodified and three CD34-selected T-cell-depleted grafts went to graft-versus-host disease patients. Pathologist H&E review favored samples with visible lymphocytes for sequencing among multiple samples.

Study observations and caveats: Limitations included a small, clinically heterogeneous cohort and limited sampling depth. Motif-based clustering found tissue-specific repertoire signatures shared across patients, though few clones were shared.

Assay: immunoSEQ multiplex PCR; the TCRdb copy retains only in-frame clones and omits some. Of roughly 3,100 clones listed, 64% are singletons. This research-autopsy study prospectively enrolled adult allogeneic hematopoietic cell transplant recipients with steroid-refractory graft-versus-host disease. Trimming cost V 6 bases and J 2 bases, with 11 bases left between them. CDR3 length equals 14 residues. Germline CDR1 and CDR2: SNHLY and FYNNEI. Material: jejunal tissue, obtained at autopsy. The V call is TRBV2, the J call TRBJ1-5; D is perhaps TRBD1 (5 bases). This receptor was taken from a male patient over 55 with steroid-refractory graft-versus-host disease after an allogeneic stem cell transplant. The T cells may partly be graft donor cells. The CDR3 DNA follows: TGTGCCAGCAGACAGGAATTGGGCAATCAGCCCCAGCATTTT. Protein product: CASRQELGNQPQHF. Looking up the rest from reference TRBV2 and TRBJ1-5 gives the full variable domain: EPEVTQTPSHQVTQMGQEVILRCVPISNHLYFYWYRQILGQKVEFLVSFYNNEISEKSEIFDDQFSVERPDGSNFTLKIRSTKLEDSAMYFCASRQELGNQPQHFGDGTRLSIL.